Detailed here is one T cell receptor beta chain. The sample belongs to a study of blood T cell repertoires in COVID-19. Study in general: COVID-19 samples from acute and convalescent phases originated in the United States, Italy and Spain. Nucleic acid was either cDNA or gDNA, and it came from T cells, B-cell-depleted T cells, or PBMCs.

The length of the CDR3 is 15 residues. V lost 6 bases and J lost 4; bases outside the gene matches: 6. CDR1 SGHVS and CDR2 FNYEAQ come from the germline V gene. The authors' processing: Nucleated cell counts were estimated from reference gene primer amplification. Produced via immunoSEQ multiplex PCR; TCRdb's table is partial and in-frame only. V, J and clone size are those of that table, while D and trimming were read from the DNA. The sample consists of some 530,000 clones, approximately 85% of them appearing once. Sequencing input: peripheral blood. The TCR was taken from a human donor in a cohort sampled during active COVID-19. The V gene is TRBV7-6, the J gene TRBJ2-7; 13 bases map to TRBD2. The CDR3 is CASSPGTSGTYEQYF. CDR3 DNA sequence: TGTGCCAGCAGTCCCGGGACTAGCGGGACTTACGAGCAGTACTTC.